This T cell receptor beta chain was recovered during a study of CD8+ T cells in alopecia areata. Turning to the study itself: Treated patients took oral tofacitinib at 5 to 10 mg twice daily.

Germline loops: CDR1 KGHSH, CDR2 LQKENI. V was clipped by 6 bases and J by 2 bases, with 14 bases between them. This CDR3 region has 15 residues. After isolation, RNA underwent reverse transcription to generate cDNA as the sequencing template. Sequenced by immunoSEQ multiplex PCR; TCRdb stores in-frame clones only, minus some. The sample comprises about 150,000 clones, more than 45% of which are singletons, and about 6.4% rests with the top ten. Findings of the study overall: Although TCR sharing was seen in mice, sharing across patients was less clear, possibly for HLA-related reasons.

This clone was observed a handful of times. The antigen remains undetermined. The sequenced sample consisted of CD4+ T cells sorted from blood. This sequence was found in a human donor with alopecia areata. This rearrangement joins TRBV18 to TRBJ1-3, with no clear D. This CDR3 reads CASSPREDPGNTIYF. For the CDR3, the DNA is TGTGCCAGCTCCCCAAGGGAGGATCCTGGAAACACCATATATTTT.